The 9 T cell receptor beta chains listed next were all sequenced from one sample in a study of T cell clonotyping in hematopoietic cell transplantation. Some clones are missing from TCRdb's copy, which holds only in-frame ones; the method was immunoSEQ multiplex PCR. The sample gives roughly 50,000 clones, about nine tenths of which show up once; 5.9% is in the top ten. Time point noted: recipient sample about 28 days before transplant, after cytoreduction. The material was peripheral blood mononuclear cells, obtained before stem cell transplant. Receptors originate from a man in his 60s with biphenotypic leukemia. Some clones in this sample may be carry-over from other donors' samples.

The chain carries TRBV27 and TRBJ2-1; 15 bases align to TRBD2. Trimming removed 0 bases from V and 7 bases from J; junction bases left unmatched: 19. The CDR3 has 22 residues. Germline V gene data show CDR1 as MNHEY and CDR2 as SMNVEV (reference sequence). This CDR3 reads CASSLSPKPAGLAGGSQNEQFF. In DNA, the CDR3 is TGTGCCAGCAGTTTATCCCCCAAGCCGGCGGGACTAGCGGGAGGATCGCAAAATGAGCAGTTCTTC.

The chain is built from TRBV19 and TRBJ2-3, with 7 bases that match TRBD2. The junction had 5 bases not matched to a gene; V was cut back by 0 bases and J by 2 bases. The CDR3 has 16 residues. Germline CDR1 is LNHDA and CDR2 is SQIVND (reference sequence). This chain's CDR3 is CASSIEKLATTDTQYF. As DNA, the CDR3 is TGTGCCAGTAGTATAGAGAAACTAGCGACCACAGATACGCAGTATTTT. Complete variable domain (other parts from reference TRBV19 and TRBJ2-3): DGGITQSPKYLFRKEGQNVTLSCEQNLNHDAMYWYRQDPGQGLRLIYYSQIVNDFQKGDIAEGYSVSREKKESFPLTVTSAQKNPTAFYLCASSIEKLATTDTQYFGPGTRLTVL.

The chain has TRBV19 and TRBJ2-7; D tentatively fits TRBD1 or TRBD2 (5 bases each). The germline V gene encodes CDR1 LNHDA and CDR2 SQIVND (reference sequence). V was cut by 6 bases and J by 2 bases, with 17 bases left in between. This CDR3 is 15 amino acids long. This CDR3 reads CASSLSGGDPYEQYF. In DNA, the CDR3 is TGTGCCAGTAGCCTATCAGGTGGGGACCCCTACGAGCAGTACTTC.

The chain joins TRBV25-1 to TRBJ2-7; possible D gene TRBD2, 6 bases. Trimming shortened V by 2 bases and J by 4 bases, and 12 bases separated the two germline ends. The CDR3 sequence is 14 residues long. CDR1 and CDR2 (germline): MGHDK, SYGVNS. The DNA of the CDR3 is TGTGCCAGCAGTGAAAGGGGACTGGAGTACGAGCAGTACTTC. Protein product: CASSERGLEYEQYF.

V and J are TRBV6-6 and TRBJ2-3, with 8 positions matching TRBD2. Germline CDR1 reads MNHNY; CDR2 reads SVGAGI (reference sequence). V lost 7 bases and J lost 8; bases outside the gene matches: 5. This CDR3 region has 12 residues. The CDR3 DNA follows: TGTGCCAGCACCTTAGCGGGACGTACGCAGTATTTT. Encoded protein: CASTLAGRTQYF.

This clone is a singleton in its sample. This chain connects TRBV7-6 to TRBJ2-7, with 9 bases lining up with TRBD1. The J segment lost 3 bases and the V segment lost 5 bases, leaving 14 bases of the junction unmatched. The CDR3 length is 17 residues. Germline V gives CDR1 SGHVS, CDR2 FNYEAQ. CDR3 sequence: CASSPMGQGKEGYEQYF. CDR3 coding DNA: TGTGCCAGCAGCCCCATGGGACAGGGAAAAGAGGGCTACGAGCAGTACTTC.

The chain links TRBV14 to TRBJ2-7, with a tentative D call TRBD1 (7 bases). Trimming stripped 4 bases from V and 7 bases from J, with 17 bases between. The CDR3 spans 14 residues. Germline assignment: CDR1 SGHDN and CDR2 FVKESK. The CDR3 nucleotides read TGTGCCAGCAGCCCCGGGACCTCAGGGGGGGAGCAGTACTTC. Residues: CASSPGTSGGEQYF.

With respect to this clone: One junction end disagrees with the germline gene, perhaps due to a read error. This rearrangement joins TRBV7-7 to TRBJ2-5; D remains ambiguous. Germline CDR1 and CDR2: SSHAT and FNYEAQ (reference sequence). The CDR3 is 13 amino acids. CDR3 amino acids: CASSLTVGETQYF. As DNA, the CDR3 is TGTGCTAGCAGCCTAACGGTCGGAGAGACCCAGTACTTC.

This chain connects TRBV2 to TRBJ2-5; D remains unclear. The V end was cut by 3 bases, the J end by 2 bases, with 7 bases between. CDR1 is SNHLY, CDR2 FYNNEI, per germline. The CDR3 extends over 13 amino acids. CDR3 DNA sequence: TGTGCCAGCAGTGATGTTGGACAAGAGACCCAGTACTTC. The encoded protein is CASSDVGQETQYF.